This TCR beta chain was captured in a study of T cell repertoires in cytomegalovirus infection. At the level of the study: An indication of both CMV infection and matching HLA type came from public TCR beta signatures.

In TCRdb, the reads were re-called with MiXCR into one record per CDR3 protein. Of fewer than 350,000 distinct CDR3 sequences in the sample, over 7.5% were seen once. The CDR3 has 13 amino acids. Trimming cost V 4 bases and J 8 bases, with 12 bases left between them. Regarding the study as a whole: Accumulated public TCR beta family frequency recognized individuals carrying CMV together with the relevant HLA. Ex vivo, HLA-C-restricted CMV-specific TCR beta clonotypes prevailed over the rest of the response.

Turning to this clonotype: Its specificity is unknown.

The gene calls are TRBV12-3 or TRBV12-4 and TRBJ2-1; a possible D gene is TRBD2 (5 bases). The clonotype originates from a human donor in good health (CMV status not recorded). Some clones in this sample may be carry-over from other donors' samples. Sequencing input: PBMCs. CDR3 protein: CASSYRLTYEQFF. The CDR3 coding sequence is TGTGCCAGCAGTTATCGACTAACGTATGAGCAGTTCTTC.